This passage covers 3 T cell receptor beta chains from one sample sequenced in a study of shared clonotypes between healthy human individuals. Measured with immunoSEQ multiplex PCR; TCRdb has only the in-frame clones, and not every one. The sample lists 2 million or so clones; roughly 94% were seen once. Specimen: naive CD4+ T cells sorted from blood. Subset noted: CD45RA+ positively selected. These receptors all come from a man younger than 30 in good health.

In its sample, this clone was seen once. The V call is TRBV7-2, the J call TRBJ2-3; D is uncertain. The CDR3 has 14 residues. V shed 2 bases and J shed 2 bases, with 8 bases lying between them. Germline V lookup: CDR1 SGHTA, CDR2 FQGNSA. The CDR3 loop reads CASSLRQHTDTQYF. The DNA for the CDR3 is TGTGCCAGCAGCTTACGGCAACACACAGATACGCAGTATTTT.

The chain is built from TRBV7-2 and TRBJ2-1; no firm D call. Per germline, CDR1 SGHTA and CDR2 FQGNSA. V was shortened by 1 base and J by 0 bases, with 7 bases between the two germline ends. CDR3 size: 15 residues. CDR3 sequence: CASSLVPSSYNEQFF. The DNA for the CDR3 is TGTGCCAGCAGCTTAGTACCGAGCTCCTACAATGAGCAGTTCTTC. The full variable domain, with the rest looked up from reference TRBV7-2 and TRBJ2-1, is GAGVSQSPSNKVTEKGKDVELRCDPISGHTALYWYRQSLGQGLEFLIYFQGNSAPDKSGLPSDRFSAERTGGSVSTLTIQRTQQEDSAVYLCASSLVPSSYNEQFFGPGTRLTVL.

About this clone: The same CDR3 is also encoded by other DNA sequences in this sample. This CDR3 is CASSLQGGTEAFF. The DNA of the CDR3 is TGTGCCAGCAGCTTACAGGGAGGAACTGAAGCTTTCTTT. The chain recombines TRBV5-4 with TRBJ1-1; TRBD1 might be the D (6 bases). V lost 2 bases, J lost 5 bases, and 10 bases lay in between. The CDR3 sequence is 13 residues long. Germline V gene data show CDR1 as SGHNT and CDR2 as YYREEE (reference sequence).